Sequencing of this TCR beta chain was carried out in a study of blood T cell repertoires in COVID-19. Study at large: Researchers got acute and convalescent COVID-19 samples from the United States, Italy and Spain. PBMCs, B-cell-depleted T cells, or T cells were the source of the cDNA or gDNA that made up the material.

Germline CDR1 and CDR2: LGHDT and YNNKEL (reference sequence). V was trimmed by 3 bases and J by 0 bases, leaving 5 bases between them. The CDR3 length is 13 residues. The Seattle site enrolled patients during active infection and followed them longitudinally. Original processing methods: Nucleated cell number was recorded as an estimate derived from reference gene primer amplification. Measured with immunoSEQ multiplex PCR; TCRdb has only the in-frame clones, and not every one. That table furnishes V, J and clone size, whereas the DNA furnished D and trimming. Among fewer than 300,000 clones listed, around 85% were seen once.

Material for sequencing was peripheral blood. The chain is built from TRBV3-1 (or the pseudogene TRBV3-2) and TRBJ1-2; D not resolved. The TCR sequence derives from a woman aged 25 to 39 with COVID-19, enrolled during active disease. The CDR3 loop is CASSHQSNYGYTF. The CDR3 bases are TGTGCCAGCAGCCATCAGTCTAACTATGGCTACACCTTC.